This T cell receptor beta chain is drawn from a study of blood T cell repertoires in COVID-19. On the study more broadly: The United States, Italy and Spain were the sources of the acute and convalescent COVID-19 samples. T cells, B-cell-depleted T cells, or PBMCs provided the cDNA or gDNA that served as material.

Trimming took off 0 bases at V and 4 bases at J, with 11 bases between the two ends. Germline V gene sequence: CDR1 MNHEY, CDR2 SVGEGT. This CDR3 region has 15 residues. In the original workflow: Reference gene primer amplification in the assay estimated nucleated cell counts. Libraries were prepared by immunoSEQ multiplex PCR; TCRdb keeps only in-frame clonotypes and omits some of them. Clonal size and the V and J genes are those of that table, whereas D and trimming came from the DNA. This table has 350,000 to 450,000 clones, around 84% appearing once. V gene TRBV6-2 or TRBV6-3 combines with J gene TRBJ2-3; TRBD1 might be the D (5 bases). The sample taken for sequencing was peripheral blood. This TCR was sampled from a woman aged 18-35 years with acute or convalescent COVID-19. Here the CDR3 reads CASSYSGRGADTQYF. DNA for the CDR3: TGTGCCAGCAGTTACTCGGGGCGAGGTGCAGATACGCAGTATTTT.